A selection of T cell receptor beta chains follows, all from one sample in a study of immune evolution from preneoplasia to lung adenocarcinoma. Sequencing used immunoSEQ multiplex PCR; TCRdb keeps in-frame clones, though not all of them. The data hold roughly 9,900 clones, with more than 70% observed a single time. The material sequenced was FFPE invasive lung adenocarcinoma tissue. These receptors were collected from a person in their 70s with invasive lung adenocarcinoma. Some clones in this sample may be carry-over from other donors' samples. The CDR3 runs from the conserved cysteine through the conserved F or W. The D gene is left open where the match is weak. Not every row has a clone size; where given, it reads once, few, many or a size class.

clone size: -
V gene: TRBV4-2
J gene: TRBJ1-1
D gene: -
CDR3 DNA: TGTGCCAGCAGCGAAGGACAGAACACTGAAGCTTTCTTT
CDR3 protein: CASSEGQNTEAFF

clone size: few
V gene: TRBV18
J gene: TRBJ1-4
D gene: -
CDR3 DNA: TGTGCCAGCTCACCAGGGGGGGCGTTGGAGGAAAAACTGTTTTTT
CDR3 protein: CASSPGGALEEKLFF

clone size: -
V gene: TRBV7-2
J gene: TRBJ2-7
D gene: -
CDR3 DNA: TGTGCCAGCAGTTCAATAGGGGGGGCCTACGAGCAGTACTTC
CDR3 protein: CASSSIGGAYEQYF

clone size: -
V gene: TRBV6-5
J gene: TRBJ1-1
D gene: -
CDR3 DNA: TGTGCCAGCAGTTACGGCACAGGGACTGAAGCTTTCTTT
CDR3 protein: CASSYGTGTEAFF

clone size: -
V gene: TRBV29-1
J gene: TRBJ1-4
D gene: -
CDR3 DNA: TGCAGCGTCGGGAGAAGGAATGAAAAACTGTTTTTT
CDR3 protein: CSVGRRNEKLFF

clone size: -
V gene: TRBV10-1
J gene: TRBJ1-1
D gene: -
CDR3 DNA: TGCGCCAGCAGTGAGGGGGGTCCCACTGAAGCTTTCTTT
CDR3 protein: CASSEGGPTEAFF

clone size: -
V gene: TRBV27
J gene: TRBJ2-6
D gene: -
CDR3 DNA: TGTGCCAGCAGACAGGAGGGATACTCTGGGGCCAACGTCCTGACTTTC
CDR3 protein: CASRQEGYSGANVLTF

clone size: -
V gene: TRBV5-8
J gene: TRBJ2-3
D gene: TRBD1
CDR3 DNA: TGTGCCAGCAGCCGGGACAGGGGAACAGATACGCAGTATTTT
CDR3 protein: CASSRDRGTDTQYF

clone size: -
V gene: TRBV5-6
J gene: TRBJ2-6
D gene: -
CDR3 DNA: TGTGCCAGCGTGATAGCTGGGGCCAACGTCCTGACTTTC
CDR3 protein: CASVIAGANVLTF

clone size: -
V gene: TRBV20-1
J gene: TRBJ2-7
D gene: -
CDR3 DNA: TGCAGTGCTAGGGCGCTAGGCGAGCAGTACTTC
CDR3 protein: CSARALGEQYF

clone size: -
V gene: TRBV28
J gene: TRBJ1-5
D gene: TRBD1
CDR3 DNA: TGTGCCAGCAGTTTATTCCGGGACAGCAACAATCAGCCCCAGCATTTT
CDR3 protein: CASSLFRDSNNQPQHF

clone size: -
V gene: TRBV7-9
J gene: TRBJ1-1
D gene: -
CDR3 DNA: TGTGCCAGCAGCCCCTCCATAGAGGGGACTGAAGCTTTCTTT
CDR3 protein: CASSPSIEGTEAFF

clone size: -
V gene: TRBV11-2
J gene: TRBJ2-5
D gene: -
CDR3 DNA: TGTGCCAGCAGCTTAGATCGTGGGTTTTTCCCCCAAGAGACCCAGTACTTC
CDR3 protein: CASSLDRGFFPQETQYF

clone size: -
V gene: TRBV27
J gene: TRBJ2-3
D gene: TRBD1
CDR3 DNA: TGTGCCAGCAGTTTAAGGGGGCTTAGCACAGATACGCAGTATTTT
CDR3 protein: CASSLRGLSTDTQYF

clone size: -
V gene: TRBV27
J gene: TRBJ1-5
D gene: TRBD1
CDR3 DNA: TGTGCCAGCAGCTGGGACAGCCAACAGCCCCAGCATTTT
CDR3 protein: CASSWDSQQPQHF

clone size: once
V gene: TRBV25-1
J gene: TRBJ2-7
D gene: TRBD1
CDR3 DNA: TGTGCCGCGGCCGGGACAGGGTCCTACGAGCAGTACTTC
CDR3 protein: CAAAGTGSYEQYF